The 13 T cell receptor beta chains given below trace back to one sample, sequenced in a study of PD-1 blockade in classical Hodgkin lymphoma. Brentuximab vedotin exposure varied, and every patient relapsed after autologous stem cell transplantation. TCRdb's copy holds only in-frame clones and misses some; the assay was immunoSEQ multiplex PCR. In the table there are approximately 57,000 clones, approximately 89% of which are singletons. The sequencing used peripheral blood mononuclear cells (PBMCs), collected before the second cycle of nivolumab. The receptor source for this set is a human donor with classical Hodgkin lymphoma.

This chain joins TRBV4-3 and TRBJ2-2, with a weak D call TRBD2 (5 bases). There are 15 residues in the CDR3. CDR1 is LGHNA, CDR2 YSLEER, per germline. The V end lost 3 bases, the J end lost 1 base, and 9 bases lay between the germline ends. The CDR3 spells CASSHQRLNTGELFF. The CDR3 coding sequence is TGCGCCAGCAGCCACCAGCGGCTGAACACCGGGGAGCTGTTTTTT.

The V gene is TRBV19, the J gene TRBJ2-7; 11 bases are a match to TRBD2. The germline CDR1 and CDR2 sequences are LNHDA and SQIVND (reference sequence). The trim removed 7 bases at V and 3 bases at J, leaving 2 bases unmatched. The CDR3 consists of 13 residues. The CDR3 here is CASKLAGDYEQYF. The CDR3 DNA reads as TGTGCCAGTAAACTAGCGGGAGACTACGAGCAGTACTTC.

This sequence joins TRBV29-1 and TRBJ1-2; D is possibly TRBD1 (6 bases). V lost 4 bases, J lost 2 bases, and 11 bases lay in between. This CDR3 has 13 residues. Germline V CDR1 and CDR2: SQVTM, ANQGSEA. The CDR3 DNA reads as TGCAGCGTTGTCGGGGGCCAAAACTATGGCTACACCTTC. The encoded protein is CSVVGGQNYGYTF.

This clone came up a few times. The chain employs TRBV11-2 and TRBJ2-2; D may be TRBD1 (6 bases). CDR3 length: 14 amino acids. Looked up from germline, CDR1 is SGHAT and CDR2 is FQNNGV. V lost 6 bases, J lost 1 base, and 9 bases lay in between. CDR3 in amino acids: CASRTGVNTGELFF. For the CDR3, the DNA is TGTGCCAGCAGGACAGGAGTGAACACCGGGGAGCTGTTTTTT.

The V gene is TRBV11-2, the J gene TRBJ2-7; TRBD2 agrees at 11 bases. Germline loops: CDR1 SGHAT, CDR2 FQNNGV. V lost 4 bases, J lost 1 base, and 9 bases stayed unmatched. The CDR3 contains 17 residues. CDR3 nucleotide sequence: TGTGCCAGCAGCTCAGATGGGACTAGCGGATATTCCTACGAGCAGTACTTC. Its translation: CASSSDGTSGYSYEQYF.

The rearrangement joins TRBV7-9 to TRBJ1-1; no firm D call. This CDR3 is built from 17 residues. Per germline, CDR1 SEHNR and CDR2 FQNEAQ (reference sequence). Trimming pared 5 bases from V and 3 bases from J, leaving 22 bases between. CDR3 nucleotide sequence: TGTGCCAGCAGCATCAACTTTAAAGGAAGTCAGGACACTGAAGCTTTCTTT. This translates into CASSINFKGSQDTEAFF.

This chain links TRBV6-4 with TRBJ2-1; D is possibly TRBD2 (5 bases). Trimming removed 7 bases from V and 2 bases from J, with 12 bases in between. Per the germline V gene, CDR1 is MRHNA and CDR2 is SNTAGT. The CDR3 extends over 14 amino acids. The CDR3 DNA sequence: TGTGCCAGCACGGGGAGTCTTACCTACAATGAGCAGTTCTTC. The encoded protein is CASTGSLTYNEQFF.

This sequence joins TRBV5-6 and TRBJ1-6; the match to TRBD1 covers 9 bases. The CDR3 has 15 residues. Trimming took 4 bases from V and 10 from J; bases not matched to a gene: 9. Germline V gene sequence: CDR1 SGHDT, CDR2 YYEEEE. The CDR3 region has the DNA TGTGCCAGCAGCCTCGAGGACAGGGGTTGGTCACCCCTCCACTTT. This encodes CASSLEDRGWSPLHF.

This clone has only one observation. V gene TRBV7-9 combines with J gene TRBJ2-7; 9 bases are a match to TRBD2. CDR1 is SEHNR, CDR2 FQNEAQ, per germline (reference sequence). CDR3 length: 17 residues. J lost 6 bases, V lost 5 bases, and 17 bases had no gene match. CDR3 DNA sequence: TGTGCCAGCAGCCGGGGGACTAGCCAGCGGATAGTTGTCGAGCAGTACTTC. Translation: CASSRGTSQRIVVEQYF.

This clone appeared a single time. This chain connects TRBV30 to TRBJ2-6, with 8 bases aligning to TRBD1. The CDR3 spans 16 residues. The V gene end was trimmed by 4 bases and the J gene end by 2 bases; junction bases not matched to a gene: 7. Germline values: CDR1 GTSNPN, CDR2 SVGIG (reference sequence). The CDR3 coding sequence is TGTGCCTGGAATATGGACAGGGTAACTGGGGCCAACGTCCTGACTTTC. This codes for CAWNMDRVTGANVLTF.

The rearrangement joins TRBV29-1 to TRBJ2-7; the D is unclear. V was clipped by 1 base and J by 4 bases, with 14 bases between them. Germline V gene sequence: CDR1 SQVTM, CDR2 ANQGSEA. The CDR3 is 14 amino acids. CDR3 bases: TGCAGCGTTGAAGTAGGGCCTGCGGAATACGAGCAGTACTTC. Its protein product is CSVEVGPAEYEQYF.

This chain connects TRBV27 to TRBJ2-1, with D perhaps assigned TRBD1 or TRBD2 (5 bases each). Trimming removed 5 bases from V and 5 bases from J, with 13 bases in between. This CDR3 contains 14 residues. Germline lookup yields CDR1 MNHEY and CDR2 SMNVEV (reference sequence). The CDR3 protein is CASSPRGDDNEQFF. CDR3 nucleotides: TGTGCCAGCAGTCCCCGGGGCGATGACAATGAGCAGTTCTTC.

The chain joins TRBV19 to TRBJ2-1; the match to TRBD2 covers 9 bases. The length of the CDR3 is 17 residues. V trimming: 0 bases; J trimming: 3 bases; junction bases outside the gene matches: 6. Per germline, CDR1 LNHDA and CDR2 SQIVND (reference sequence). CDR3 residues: CASSIDPAGGNYNEQFF. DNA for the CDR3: TGTGCCAGTAGTATAGATCCTGCGGGGGGGAACTACAATGAGCAGTTCTTC. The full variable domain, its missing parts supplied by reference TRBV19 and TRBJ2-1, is DGGITQSPKYLFRKEGQNVTLSCEQNLNHDAMYWYRQDPGQGLRLIYYSQIVNDFQKGDIAEGYSVSREKKESFPLTVTSAQKNPTAFYLCASSIDPAGGNYNEQFFGPGTRLTVL.